This entry lists 19 T cell receptor beta chains sequenced from one sample in a study of CD8 T cells in Susac syndrome. The authors reverse transcribed about 0.5 to 1 ug RNA with random hexamers. TCRdb recomputed calls from the immunoSEQ multiplex PCR reads with MiXCR, one row per CDR3 protein. The sample lists some 120,000 distinct CDR3 sequences, around 94% seen once, with around 0.13% in the top ten. The sequencing sample was made of CD4+ T cells from PBMCs. These receptors all come from a human donor with multiple sclerosis.

For this clonotype: One end of the junction is discordant with germline, which a read error may explain. The chain links TRBV5-6 to TRBJ1-2, with D tentatively TRBD1 (6 bases). Germline values: CDR1 SGHDT, CDR2 YYEEEE. The CDR3 covers 11 residues. CDR3 sequence: CASSLSHRAVF. The CDR3 coding sequence is TGTGCCAGCAGCTTGTCCCACAGGGCCGTCTTC.

The chain is built from TRBV12-3 or TRBV12-4 and TRBJ2-3; either TRBD1 or TRBD2 may fit D (5 bases each). Trimming removed 8 bases at V and 2 bases at J, with 11 bases between. The CDR3 consists of 13 residues. CDR3 sequence: CASGDLNTDTQYF. The CDR3 DNA reads TGTGCCAGCGGGGACCTCAACACAGATACGCAGTATTTT.

This chain joins TRBV19 and TRBJ1-1; TRBD1 might be the D (5 bases). Germline V gene lookup returns CDR1 LNHDA and CDR2 SQIVND (reference sequence). The CDR3 contains 17 residues. Trimming shortened V by 5 bases and J by 4 bases, and 23 bases separated the two germline ends. The CDR3 coding sequence is TGTGCCAGTAGTGCATTCCCCAGTGGGGGGTACATCACTGAAGCTTTCTTT. Translated: CASSAFPSGGYITEAFF.

This clonotype turned up a few times. The V call is TRBV5-5, the J call TRBJ2-6; D ambiguous. Germline assignment: CDR1 SGHKS and CDR2 YYEKEE (reference sequence). CDR3 length: 15 residues. Trimming pared 4 bases from V and 1 base from J, leaving 9 bases between. The CDR3 region is CASSPGPSGANVLTF. In nucleotides, the CDR3 is TGTGCCAGCAGCCCTGGACCTTCTGGGGCCAACGTCCTGACTTTC.

This clonotype was found once. This chain links TRBV12-3 or TRBV12-4 with TRBJ1-6; D unclear. Trimming took off 6 bases at V and 8 bases at J, with 11 bases between the two ends. The CDR3 runs 13 residues. In DNA form, the CDR3 reads TGTGCCAGCAGCTCGGACGCTGATTCACCCCTCCACTTT. It translates to CASSSDADSPLHF.

The chain's CDR3 is CASSPGTSGVYEQYF. The CDR3 region has the DNA TGTGCCAGCAGCCCGGGGACTAGCGGAGTTTACGAGCAGTACTTC. The rearrangement links TRBV5-4 to TRBJ2-7, with 11 bases identical to TRBD2. The junction had 7 bases not matched to a gene; V was cut back by 4 bases and J by 4 bases. Germline CDR1 and CDR2: SGHNT and YYREEE (reference sequence). CDR3 length: 15 residues.

This rearrangement joins TRBV12-3 or TRBV12-4 to TRBJ2-5, with a weak D call TRBD1 (6 bases). V gave up 7 bases and J gave up 5 bases, with 17 bases separating them. There are 14 residues in the CDR3. CDR3 protein: CASTPGHVGETQYF. For the CDR3, the DNA is TGTGCCAGCACTCCGGGACATGTAGGGGAGACCCAGTACTTC.

This chain uses TRBV19 with TRBJ2-3; maybe TRBD2 (6 bases). Trimming cost V 3 bases and J 5 bases, with 15 bases left between them. This CDR3 is built from 15 residues. The germline CDR1 and CDR2 sequences are LNHDA and SQIVND (reference sequence). CDR3 in DNA: TGTGCCAGTAGTATCGGAGGGAATCGTGGAGATACGCAGTATTTT. Amino acids: CASSIGGNRGDTQYF.

The J gene is TRBJ2-2, the V gene TRBV3-1; 10 nucleotides align to TRBD1. This CDR3 comprises 15 residues. Germline trimming cut 5 bases from V and 7 bases from J; bases unmatched to any gene: 7. Germline V gene lookup returns CDR1 LGHDT and CDR2 YNNKEL (reference sequence). CDR3 sequence: CASSTWTGGSGELFF. DNA of the CDR3: TGTGCCAGCAGCACCTGGACAGGGGGAAGCGGGGAGCTGTTTTTT. The entire variable domain, with the rest obtained from reference TRBV3-1 and TRBJ2-2, is as follows: DTAVSQTPKYLVTQMGNDKSIKCEQNLGHDTMYWYKQDSKKFLKIMFSYNNKELIINETVPNRFSPKSPDKAHLNLHINSLELGDSAVYFCASSTWTGGSGELFFGEGSRLTVL.

This clonotype was detected once. The chain has TRBV2 and TRBJ2-7; D gene ambiguous. V lost 5 bases to trimming and J lost 7 bases, with 15 bases between them. CDR1 is SNHLY and CDR2 is FYNNEI in the germline V gene. This CDR3 has 13 amino acids. For the CDR3, the DNA is TGTGCCAGCAGTCAGGTAGAGATTGGGGAGCAGTACTTC. This codes for CASSQVEIGEQYF.

The J gene is TRBJ2-3, the V gene TRBV3-1; D is undetermined. V was shortened by 6 bases and J by 5 bases, with 12 bases between the two germline ends. The CDR3 consists of 13 residues. CDR1 and CDR2 from the germline V gene are LGHDT and YNNKEL (reference sequence). DNA for the CDR3: TGTGCCAGCAGGAAGAGAGAAGGAGATACGCAGTATTTT. Its protein is CASRKREGDTQYF.

This chain connects TRBV18 to TRBJ1-5; D ambiguous. This CDR3 is 13 amino acids long. Trimming stripped 5 bases from V and 5 bases from J, with 10 bases between. Germline CDR1 and CDR2: KGHSH and LQKENI. CDR3 nucleotides: TGTGCCAGCTCAGCCTCGGTGGATCAGCCCCAGCATTTT. It is translated as CASSASVDQPQHF. Variable domain in full (rest from reference TRBV18 and TRBJ1-5): NAGVMQNPRHLVRRRGQEARLRCSPMKGHSHVYWYRQLPEEGLKFMVYLQKENIIDESGMPKERFSAEFPKEGPSILRIQQVVRGDSAAYFCASSASVDQPQHFGDGTRLSIL.

The chain recombines TRBV9 with TRBJ1-4; TRBD1 matches 8 bases. The CDR3 extends over 16 amino acids. Trimming at V came to 2 bases and at J to 0 bases, leaving 3 bases not matched to a gene. Germline CDR1 is SGDLS and CDR2 is YYNGEE. Here the CDR3 reads CASSVAQGATNEKLFF. The CDR3 region has the DNA TGTGCCAGCAGCGTCGCACAGGGGGCAACTAATGAAAAACTGTTTTTT.

This clonotype has just one count. The rearrangement uses TRBV27 and TRBJ1-5; D possibly corresponds to TRBD1 (6 bases). Germline CDR1 is MNHEY and CDR2 is SMNVEV (reference sequence). V dropped 2 bases and J dropped 6 bases, with 11 bases sitting between them. The CDR3 length is 14 residues. The CDR3 sequence: CASSLRGQGQPQHF. CDR3 bases: TGTGCCAGCAGTTTACGGGGGCAAGGTCAGCCCCAGCATTTT.

The chain employs TRBV30 and TRBJ2-2, with D uncertain. The germline V and J ends were trimmed by 1 base and 3 bases, with 6 bases remaining between them. The CDR3 totals 13 residues. Germline V CDR1 and CDR2: GTSNPN, SVGIG (reference sequence). The CDR3, as DNA: TGTGCCTGGAGTGAAGGACACACCGGGGAGCTGTTTTTT. It is translated as CAWSEGHTGELFF. The whole variable domain, filled in from reference TRBV30 and TRBJ2-2, reads SQTIHQWPATLVQPVGSPLSLECTVEGTSNPNLYWYRQAAGRGLQLLFYSVGIGQISSEVPQNLSASRPQDRQFILSSKKLLLSDSGFYLCAWSEGHTGELFFGEGSRLTVL.

This chain connects TRBV6-6 to TRBJ2-7; D remains unclear. The CDR3 is made up of 13 amino acids. Trimming stripped 7 bases from V and 3 bases from J, with 13 bases between. Germline CDR1 and CDR2: MNHNY and SVGAGI (reference sequence). CDR3 protein: CASTTGAYYEQYF. The CDR3 nucleotides read TGTGCCAGCACCACTGGAGCCTACTACGAGCAGTACTTC.

The rearrangement joins TRBV7-2 to TRBJ1-1, with 11 bases that match TRBD1. The germline V gene has CDR1 SGHTA and CDR2 FQGNSA. The CDR3 length is 16 residues. With V trimmed by 5 bases and J by 5 bases, 10 bases remained unmatched. The CDR3 sequence: CASSPRTGGAGTEAFF. In DNA, the CDR3 is TGTGCCAGCAGCCCTCGGACAGGGGGCGCGGGGACTGAAGCTTTCTTT. The variable domain in full, with the rest retrieved from reference TRBV7-2 and TRBJ1-1, is GAGVSQSPSNKVTEKGKDVELRCDPISGHTALYWYRQSLGQGLEFLIYFQGNSAPDKSGLPSDRFSAERTGGSVSTLTIQRTQQEDSAVYLCASSPRTGGAGTEAFFGQGTRLTVV.

V and J are TRBV29-1 and TRBJ1-1; TRBD1 matches at 12 bases. Germline V lookup: CDR1 SQVTM, CDR2 ANQGSEA. J gave up 6 bases and V 8 bases, and 13 bases lay outside the gene matches. The CDR3 runs to 15 residues. The CDR3 protein is CSSGTGGAKTAEAFF. DNA for the CDR3: TGCAGCTCCGGGACAGGGGGCGCGAAGACTGCTGAAGCTTTCTTT.

V is TRBV15 and J is TRBJ2-2, with 8 bases identical to TRBD1. The germline gives CDR1 LNHNV, CDR2 YYDKDF (reference sequence). The CDR3 covers 14 residues. V lost 0 bases to trimming and J lost 11 bases; unmatched junction nucleotides: 5. CDR3 loop: CATSRDQGAHELFF. CDR3 coding DNA: TGTGCCACCAGCAGAGATCAGGGGGCGCACGAGCTGTTTTTT.